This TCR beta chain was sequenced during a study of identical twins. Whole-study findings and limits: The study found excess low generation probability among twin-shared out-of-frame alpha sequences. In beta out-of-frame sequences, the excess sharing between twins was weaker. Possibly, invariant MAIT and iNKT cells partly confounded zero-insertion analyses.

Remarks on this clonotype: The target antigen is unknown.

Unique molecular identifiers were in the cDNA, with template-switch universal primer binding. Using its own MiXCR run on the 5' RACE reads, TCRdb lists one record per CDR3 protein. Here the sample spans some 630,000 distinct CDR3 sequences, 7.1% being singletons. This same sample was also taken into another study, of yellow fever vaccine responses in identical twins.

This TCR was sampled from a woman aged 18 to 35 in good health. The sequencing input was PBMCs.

The CDR3 reads CASSSLAGPEQYF. The CDR3 DNA follows: TGTGCCAGCAGCTCCTTAGCGGGACCAGAGCAGTACTTC. This rearrangement joins TRBV7-3 to TRBJ2-7, with 8 bases matching TRBD2. Losses at the gene ends were 4 bases for V and 7 bases for J; bases not matched to a gene: 6. In germline, CDR1 is SGHTA, CDR2 FQGTGA. This CDR3 contains 13 residues.